These 13 T cell receptor beta chains came from one sample sequenced in a study of a mutant IDH1 vaccine in newly diagnosed glioma. Some clones are missing from TCRdb's copy, which holds only in-frame ones; the method was immunoSEQ multiplex PCR. The sample records tens of thousands of clones, about 79% being singletons. Stated time point: week 35, safety follow-up. Topical imiquimod was applied with each vaccine dose, which held 300 ug of mutant IDH1 20-mer peptide. Their cognate antigens are unknown. The source material was PBMCs, sampled from a glioma patient whose treatment included an IDH1 peptide vaccine. These receptor sequences come from a man aged 35-49 years with glioma.

V gene TRBV18 combines with J gene TRBJ2-5; D is possibly TRBD2 (5 bases). The V gene lost 6 bases and the J gene lost 1 base, with 9 bases spanning the gap. This CDR3 is 13 amino acids long. The germline V gene has CDR1 KGHSH and CDR2 LQKENI. The CDR3 region has the DNA TGTGCCAGCTCCCTCGGGGTCCAAGAGACCCAGTACTTC. Translated, it gives CASSLGVQETQYF.

The CDR3 nucleotides are TGTGCCAGCAGCGGGCAGGGGGCCCAAGAGACCCAGTACTTC. This sequence encodes CASSGQGAQETQYF. The J gene is TRBJ2-5, the V gene TRBV7-2; the match to TRBD1 covers 8 bases. Germline-derived CDR1 and CDR2 are SGHTA and FQGNSA. Trimming removed 5 bases from V and 1 base from J; junction bases left unmatched: 3. The CDR3 is 14 residues long. The full variable domain, its missing parts supplied by reference TRBV7-2 and TRBJ2-5, is GAGVSQSPSNKVTEKGKDVELRCDPISGHTALYWYRQSLGQGLEFLIYFQGNSAPDKSGLPSDRFSAERTGGSVSTLTIQRTQQEDSAVYLCASSGQGAQETQYFGPGTRLLVL.

The chain carries TRBV19 and TRBJ2-1; TRBD2 matches 13 bases. The CDR3 totals 16 residues. The V gene end was trimmed by 4 bases and the J gene end by 6 bases; junction bases not matched to a gene: 6. The germline gives CDR1 LNHDA, CDR2 SQIVND (reference sequence). The CDR3 nucleotides are TGTGCCAGTAGTACTACTAGCGGGAGGGCCGGCAATGAGCAGTTCTTC. Protein: CASSTTSGRAGNEQFF.

V usage is TRBV5-6 and J usage is TRBJ2-1; TRBD1 agrees at 9 bases. The germline gives CDR1 SGHDT, CDR2 YYEEEE. This CDR3 spans 15 amino acids. V trimming: 4 bases; J trimming: 5 bases; junction bases outside the gene matches: 7. For the CDR3, the DNA is TGTGCCAGCAGCCGGGGACAGGGTCCCAACAATGAGCAGTTCTTC. It is translated as CASSRGQGPNNEQFF.

The CDR3 region has the DNA TGTGCCAGCAGCTTCTCCAAGCAGGACTGGAGCTATGGCTACACCTTC. Its protein product is CASSFSKQDWSYGYTF. The rearrangement joins TRBV27 to TRBJ1-2; D is uncertain. The germline V gene encodes CDR1 MNHEY and CDR2 SMNVEV (reference sequence). The ends were cut back, 6 bases at V and 4 bases at J, with 21 bases in the middle. The CDR3 is 16 residues long.

This clone has a single count. V and J are TRBV19 and TRBJ2-5; D is perhaps TRBD1 (6 bases). Germline assignment: CDR1 LNHDA and CDR2 SQIVND (reference sequence). Trimming removed 5 bases from V and 5 bases from J, with 18 bases in between. The CDR3 spans 15 residues. The CDR3 here is CASSETGTPPETQYF. The DNA for the CDR3 is TGTGCCAGTAGTGAAACCGGGACACCCCCCGAGACCCAGTACTTC.

The gene calls are TRBV9 and TRBJ1-1, with D possibly being TRBD1 (5 bases). CDR3 size: 15 residues. Trimming removed 3 bases from V and 4 bases from J, with 16 bases in between. Per germline, CDR1 SGDLS and CDR2 YYNGEE. CDR3 sequence (DNA): TGTGCCAGCAGCGCTCCAGGGCTTGGAGGCACTGAAGCTTTCTTT. Translated, it gives CASSAPGLGGTEAFF.

This clone has just a few counts. The J gene is TRBJ1-1, the V gene TRBV12-5, with D unresolved. Trimming took off 4 bases at V and 4 bases at J, with 10 bases between the two ends. The CDR3 covers 13 residues. The germline V gene has CDR1 LGHNT and CDR2 FRNRAP. The CDR3 DNA reads TGTGCTAGTGGTTCCACGACGGGCACTGAAGCTTTCTTT. Translation: CASGSTTGTEAFF.

The chain is built from TRBV5-4 and TRBJ2-4; D assignment may be TRBD1 or TRBD2 (6 bases each). Germline values: CDR1 SGHNT, CDR2 YYREEE (reference sequence). V was clipped by 0 bases and J by 10 bases, with 11 bases between them. CDR3 length: 13 amino acids. CDR3 in amino acids: CASSLAGAEIQYF. The CDR3 nucleotides read TGTGCCAGCAGCTTGGCGGGGGCGGAAATTCAGTACTTC.

This chain connects TRBV28 to TRBJ2-1; TRBD2 might be the D (5 bases). The V gene's germline CDR1 is MDHEN and CDR2 SYDVKM. Trimming pared 7 bases from V and 10 bases from J, leaving 17 bases between. The CDR3 length is 13 residues. The CDR3 is CASIRSSLGEQFF. The CDR3 DNA is TGTGCCAGCATCAGGTCTAGCCTCGGCGAGCAGTTCTTC.

The gene calls are TRBV10-3 and TRBJ2-7, with D perhaps matching TRBD2 (5 bases). This CDR3 comprises 11 residues. Germline V lookup: CDR1 ENHRY, CDR2 SYGVKD. V lost 4 bases to trimming and J lost 6 bases, with 7 bases between them. The CDR3 loop is CAISAGIEQYV. The DNA for the CDR3 is TGTGCCATCAGTGCCGGGATCGAGCAGTACGTC.

The chain uses TRBV11-3 and TRBJ1-1; D is perhaps TRBD1 (6 bases). Trimming took off 1 base at V and 6 bases at J, with 12 bases between the two ends. This CDR3 has 14 amino acids. CDR1 is SGHNT, CDR2 YENEEA, per germline. CDR3 sequence reads: CASSLGDTEAEAFF. The CDR3 DNA sequence: TGTGCCAGCAGCTTAGGGGACACAGAAGCTGAAGCTTTCTTT.

The V call is TRBV6-5, the J call TRBJ1-2; TRBD1 matches at 7 bases. After removal of 2 bases from V and 3 bases from J, the junction contained 0 bases not matched to a gene. CDR3 size: 13 residues. CDR1 is MNHEY, CDR2 SVGAGI, per germline. The DNA of the CDR3 is TGTGCCAGCAGTTACGGACAGGACTATGGCTACACCTTC. Amino acid sequence: CASSYGQDYGYTF.